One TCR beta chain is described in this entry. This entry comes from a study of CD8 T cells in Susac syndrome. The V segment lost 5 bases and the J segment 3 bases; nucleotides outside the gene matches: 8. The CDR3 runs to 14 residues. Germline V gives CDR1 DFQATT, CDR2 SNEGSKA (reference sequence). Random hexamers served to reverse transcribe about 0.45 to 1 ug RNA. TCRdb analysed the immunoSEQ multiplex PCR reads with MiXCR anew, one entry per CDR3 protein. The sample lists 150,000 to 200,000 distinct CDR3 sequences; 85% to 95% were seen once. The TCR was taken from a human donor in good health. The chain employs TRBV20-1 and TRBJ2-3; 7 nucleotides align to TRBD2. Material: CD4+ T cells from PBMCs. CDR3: CSAHDGLVTDTQYF. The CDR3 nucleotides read TGCAGTGCTCACGATGGACTAGTTACAGATACGCAGTATTTT.